This T cell receptor beta chain was identified in a study of blood T cell repertoires in COVID-19. Overall study context: T cells, B-cell-depleted T cells, or PBMCs provided the cDNA or gDNA that served as material.

Measured with immunoSEQ multiplex PCR; TCRdb has only the in-frame clones, and not every one. The sample includes roughly 150,000 clones, 85% seen only once; the top ten take 7.5% to 10%. J gave up 6 bases and V 0 bases, and 19 bases lay outside the gene matches. CDR3 length: 19 residues. CDR1 and CDR2 (germline): SGHNT, YYREEE (reference sequence). Recruited during active infection, patients (from Seattle) were subsequently followed longitudinally. Sequencing was carried out using peripheral blood. The sequence was obtained from a woman older than 75 with COVID-19, enrolled during active disease. This sequence joins TRBV5-4 and TRBJ2-7; TRBD2 aligns across 9 bases. CDR3 nucleotides: TGTGCCAGCAGCTTGGGTGGGATAGCGGGAGTACCGAGGCGAGGCGAGCAGTACTTC. It is translated as CASSLGGIAGVPRRGEQYF.